Listed below are T cell receptor beta chains from one sample, sequenced in a study of blood T cell repertoires in COVID-19. Measured with immunoSEQ multiplex PCR; TCRdb has only the in-frame clones, and not every one. This table holds 200,000 or so clones, about nine tenths found once. Sequencing used peripheral blood. The receptors originated from a woman in her sixties or seventies with acute or convalescent COVID-19. Both conserved end residues are part of each CDR3. The D gene is left open where the match is weak. Rows may omit the clone size; those that give it use once, few, many or a size class.

V gene	J gene	clone size	D gene	CDR3 protein	CDR3 DNA
TRBV28	TRBJ2-7	NA	TRBD2	CAVRGGGSTYEQYF	TGTGCCGTCCGCGGGGGGGGCAGTACCTACGAGCAGTACTTC
TRBV2	TRBJ2-1	NA	TRBD1	CASRPRQGSSYNEQFF	TGTGCCAGCAGGCCCAGACAGGGCAGCTCCTACAATGAGCAGTTCTTC
TRBV3-1/TRBV3-2	TRBJ1-1	few	NA	CASSQSDTLEAFF	TGTGCCAGCAGCCAAAGTGACACCTTAGAAGCTTTCTTT
TRBV10-1	TRBJ1-5	once	TRBD1	CASSGQGSNQPQHF	TGCGCCAGCAGCGGACAGGGGTCCAATCAGCCCCAGCATTTT
TRBV10-3	TRBJ1-3	NA	NA	CAISNSQAFGNTIYF	TGTGCCATCAGTAACAGCCAGGCGTTTGGAAACACCATATATTTT
TRBV6-5	TRBJ1-5	NA	NA	CASSYSLARGQPQHF	TGTGCCAGCAGTTACTCCCTAGCGAGAGGTCAGCCCCAGCATTTT
TRBV6-5	TRBJ2-1	NA	TRBD1	CASRAETGGYNEQFF	TGTGCCAGCAGGGCGGAGACAGGGGGATACAATGAGCAGTTCTTC
TRBV6-4	TRBJ2-1	NA	TRBD1	CASRRDGIRDSSYNEQFF	TGTGCCAGCAGGAGGGACGGTATACGGGACAGCTCCTACAATGAGCAGTTCTTC
TRBV6-5	TRBJ1-2	once	TRBD1	CASSYSSSGGRSGYTF	TGTGCCAGCAGTTACTCGAGTTCAGGGGGCAGAAGTGGCTACACCTTC
TRBV11-1	TRBJ1-1	NA	TRBD1	CASSKDRGEAFF	TGTGCCAGCAGCAAAGACAGGGGTGAAGCTTTCTTT
TRBV2	TRBJ1-5	NA	NA	CASSEGHYNQPQHF	TGTGCCAGCAGTGAAGGACATTACAATCAGCCCCAGCATTTT
TRBV5-5	TRBJ1-5	NA	NA	CASSLEGGFNNQPQHF	TGTGCCAGCAGCTTGGAGGGGGGGTTCAACAATCAGCCCCAGCATTTT
TRBV2	TRBJ1-2	NA	TRBD1	CASTTGRGYGYTF	TGTGCCAGCACGACAGGGAGAGGATATGGCTACACCTTC
TRBV19	TRBJ1-2	NA	NA	CASPRPSGGYTF	TGTGCCAGTCCCCGGCCGTCCGGGGGCTACACCTTC
TRBV28	TRBJ2-3	NA	NA	CASRPYSIRAHRESDTQYF	TGTGCCAGCAGACCCTACAGTATTCGGGCTCACAGGGAGTCGGATACGCAGTATTTT